The next 13 T cell receptor beta chains were all read from a single sample in a study of human T cells and chemical hapten exposure. Whole blood that had not been fractionated was the source of extracted total RNA. TCRdb re-derived calls from the 5' RACE reads in MiXCR, one entry per CDR3 protein. This sample has roughly 120,000 distinct CDR3 sequences, with 15% to 20% found just once. These receptors were collected from a human donor in good health.

The chain carries TRBV9 and TRBJ1-6; a weak D match, TRBD1 (5 bases). Trimming took off 0 bases at V and 5 bases at J, with 9 bases between the two ends. CDR1 is SGDLS, CDR2 YYNGEE, per germline. The CDR3 runs to 15 residues. CDR3 amino acids: CASSVGQTDNSPLHF. CDR3 sequence (DNA): TGTGCCAGCAGCGTAGGACAGACGGATAATTCACCCCTCCACTTT.

This clonotype was seen a handful of times. V gene TRBV6-5 combines with J gene TRBJ1-1, with TRBD1 as a possible D gene (6 bases). V was shortened by 5 bases and J by 0 bases, with 13 bases between the two germline ends. This CDR3 region has 15 residues. Germline V gene sequence: CDR1 MNHEY, CDR2 SVGAGI. Here the CDR3 reads CASSRPDRLNTEAFF. Written as DNA, the CDR3 is TGTGCCAGCAGTAGACCGGACAGATTGAACACTGAAGCTTTCTTT.

This clonotype has more than one count but fewer than ten. This rearrangement joins TRBV7-6 to TRBJ2-3; 9 bases are shared with TRBD1. The length of the CDR3 is 15 residues. V lost 0 bases, J lost 3 bases, and 1 base stayed unmatched. Germline assignment: CDR1 SGHVS and CDR2 FNYEAQ. The chain's CDR3 is CASSLAGTGTDTQYF. The CDR3 DNA follows: TGTGCCAGCAGCTTAGCCGGGACAGGGACAGATACGCAGTATTTT. The variable domain in full, completed from reference TRBV7-6 and TRBJ2-3, reads GAGVSQSPRYKVTKRGQDVALRCDPISGHVSLYWYRQALGQGPEFLTYFNYEAQQDKSGLPNDRFSAERPEGSISTLTIQRTEQRDSAMYRCASSLAGTGTDTQYFGPGTRLTVL.

This clonotype has only a few counts. The CDR3 region is CASSHNQAGTAYEQYF. CDR3 sequence (DNA): TGTGCCAGCAGCCATAATCAAGCGGGGACAGCCTACGAGCAGTACTTC. The chain is built from TRBV16 and TRBJ2-7; TRBD1 or TRBD2 may be the D gene (7 bases each). V was pared by 3 bases and J by 2 bases, with 17 bases between. The CDR3 is 16 amino acids. Germline-derived CDR1 and CDR2 are KGHSY and FQNENV.

This clonotype turned up a few times. The chain links TRBV12-3 or TRBV12-4 to TRBJ1-1; no clear D. The CDR3 is 14 residues long. V shed 6 bases and J shed 0 bases, with 11 bases lying between them. The CDR3 nucleotides read TGTGCCAGCAGCAGAACACCCATGAACACTGAAGCTTTCTTT. It translates to CASSRTPMNTEAFF.

This clonotype was observed a few times. This chain links TRBV6-2 or TRBV6-3 with TRBJ2-6, with 11 bases that match TRBD2. The CDR3 runs to 18 residues. J lost 1 base, V lost 4 bases, and 6 bases had no gene match. The V gene's germline CDR1 is MNHEY and CDR2 SVGEGT. This CDR3 is CASSSFTSGSSGANVLTF. CDR3 coding DNA: TGTGCCAGCAGTTCCTTTACTAGCGGGAGTTCTGGGGCCAACGTCCTGACTTTC.

This clonotype has a handful of counts. The chain recombines TRBV21-1 with TRBJ2-7; TRBD2 is the table's D call, not checked against the DNA. TRBV21-1 is a pseudogene locus. The length of the CDR3 is 14 residues. The CDR3 spells CASSRRLAGGEQYF. The CDR3 DNA follows: TGTGCCAGCAGCAGAAGACTAGCGGGAGGCGAGCAGTACTTC.

The chain uses TRBV29-1 and TRBJ1-2; D ambiguous. The germline V and J ends were trimmed by 1 base and 4 bases, with 7 bases remaining between them. The V gene's germline CDR1 is SQVTM and CDR2 ANQGSEA. This CDR3 has 12 residues. In nucleotides, the CDR3 is TGCAGCGTTGAAGCCCGGGGCTATGGCTACACCTTC. This gives the protein CSVEARGYGYTF.

The chain links TRBV7-8 to TRBJ1-6, with D maybe TRBD1 (6 bases). CDR3 length equals 16 residues. The germline V and J ends were trimmed by 2 bases and 7 bases, with 15 bases remaining between them. In germline, CDR1 is SGHVS, CDR2 FQNEAQ. For the CDR3, the DNA is TGTGCCAGCAGCTTACACAGACCAGGGGTCAATTCACCCCTCCACTTT. Translation: CASSLHRPGVNSPLHF. The full variable domain, in which reference TRBV7-8 and TRBJ1-6 provide the parts outside the CDR3, is GAGVSQSPRYKVAKRGQDVALRCDPISGHVSLFWYQQALGQGPEFLTYFQNEAQLDKSGLPSDRFFAERPEGSVSTLKIQRTQQEDSAVYLCASSLHRPGVNSPLHFGNGTRLTVT.

A few counts support this clonotype. The chain is built from TRBV5-1 and TRBJ2-1; D remains ambiguous. Per the germline V gene, CDR1 is SGHRS and CDR2 is YFSETQ. This CDR3 is 16 amino acids long. The V and J ends lost 2 bases and 0 bases respectively, with 12 bases between them. The CDR3 DNA reads as TGCGCCAGCAGCTTAGGATTCCCGAGCTCCTACAATGAGCAGTTCTTC. This codes for CASSLGFPSSYNEQFF.

For this clonotype: The junction departs from germline at one end; a sequencing error may be responsible. This rearrangement joins TRBV19 to TRBJ1-2; TRBD1 aligns across 10 bases. The CDR3 is 14 amino acids. Germline loops: CDR1 LNHDA, CDR2 SQIVND (reference sequence). DNA of the CDR3: TGTGCCAGTAGTTTCGACAGGGGGCCCGATGGCGACACCTTC. The encoded protein is CASSFDRGPDGDTF.

The rearrangement uses TRBV10-3 and TRBJ2-7, with 8 bases matching TRBD1. From germline, CDR1 is ENHRY and CDR2 SYGVKD. Trimming removed 2 bases from V and 3 bases from J; junction bases left unmatched: 3. CDR3 length: 14 amino acids. The CDR3 here is CAISEPGGSYEQYF. CDR3 sequence (DNA): TGTGCCATCAGTGAGCCAGGGGGCAGCTACGAGCAGTACTTC.

This clonotype was counted a few times. The chain has TRBV29-1 and TRBJ1-1; D gene ambiguous. V gave up 7 bases and J gave up 1 base, with 7 bases separating them. This CDR3 comprises 11 residues. CDR1 and CDR2 (germline): SQVTM, ANQGSEA. The CDR3 protein is CSAGTNTEAFF. CDR3 sequence (DNA): TGCAGCGCCGGTACGAACACTGAAGCTTTCTTT.